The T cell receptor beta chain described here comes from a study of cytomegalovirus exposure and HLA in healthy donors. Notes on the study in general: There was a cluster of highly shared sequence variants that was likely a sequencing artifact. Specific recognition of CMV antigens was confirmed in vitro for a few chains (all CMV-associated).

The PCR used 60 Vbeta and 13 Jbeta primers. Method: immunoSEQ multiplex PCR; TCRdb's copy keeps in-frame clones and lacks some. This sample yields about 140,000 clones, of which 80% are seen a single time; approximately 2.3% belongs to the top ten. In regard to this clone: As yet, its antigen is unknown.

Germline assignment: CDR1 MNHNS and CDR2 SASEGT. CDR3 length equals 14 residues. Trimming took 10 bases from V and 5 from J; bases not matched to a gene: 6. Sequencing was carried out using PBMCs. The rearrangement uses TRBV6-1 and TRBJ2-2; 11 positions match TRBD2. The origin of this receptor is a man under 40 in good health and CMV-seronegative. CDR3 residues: CATGTSGATGELFF. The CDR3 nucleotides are TGTGCCACCGGGACTAGCGGTGCTACCGGGGAGCTGTTTTTT.